Following are 27 T cell receptor beta chains from one sample sequenced in a study of CD8 T cells in ankylosing spondylitis. MiXCR, applied by TCRdb to the 5' RACE reads, yields one record per CDR3 protein. The profile covers approximately 25,000 distinct CDR3 sequences, with 17% appearing a single time and 25% to 30% taken by the ten largest. Sequencing was performed on blood. Receptors originate from a male donor with ankylosing spondylitis or in good health (not recorded which).

This clonotype was recorded once. The chain has TRBV5-4 and TRBJ1-4, with TRBD1 matching over 11 bases. The CDR3 contains 18 residues. Unmatched junction bases numbered 8, after V lost 0 bases and J lost 4 bases. Germline CDR1 is SGHNT and CDR2 is YYREEE (reference sequence). Here the CDR3 reads CASSLAADRGRSNEKLFF. Here the CDR3 DNA reads TGTGCCAGCAGCTTGGCCGCGGACAGGGGGCGGAGTAATGAAAAACTGTTTTTT.

V is TRBV23-1 and J is TRBJ1-5; no reliable D call. TRBV23-1 is an open reading frame whose function is uncertain. The CDR3 has 15 amino acids. V lost 0 bases to trimming and J lost 3 bases, with 9 bases between them. CDR3 loop: CASSQSGRFNQPQHF. CDR3 nucleotides: TGCGCCAGCAGTCAATCAGGACGCTTCAATCAGCCCCAGCATTTT.

This clonotype was observed a handful of times. The chain couples TRBV28 to TRBJ2-7; 7 nucleotides align to TRBD1. Germline assignment: CDR1 MDHEN and CDR2 SYDVKM. Germline trimming cut 5 bases from V and 0 bases from J; bases unmatched to any gene: 7. There are 15 residues in the CDR3. The DNA for the CDR3 is TGTGCCAGCAGTCCAACCGGGACAGTCTCCTACGAGCAGTACTTC. Its protein is CASSPTGTVSYEQYF.

The sample holds many counts of this clonotype. The rearrangement joins TRBV20-1 to TRBJ2-7; 7 bases fit TRBD2. The germline CDR1 and CDR2 sequences are DFQATT and SNEGSKA (reference sequence). Trimming at V came to 7 bases and at J to 1 base, leaving 13 bases not matched to a gene. This CDR3 has 15 residues. The CDR3 DNA sequence: TGCAGTGGGAGGGGCTCTAGCGGAAATTCCTACGAGCAGTACTTC. Amino acids: CSGRGSSGNSYEQYF.

This clonotype was picked up a small number of times. This chain joins TRBV14 and TRBJ2-7; TRBD1 aligns across 9 bases. The CDR3 is 12 amino acids. The V gene end was trimmed by 4 bases and the J gene end by 6 bases; junction bases not matched to a gene: 1. The germline gives CDR1 SGHDN, CDR2 FVKESK. CDR3 residues: CASSLTGGEQYF. The CDR3 DNA follows: TGTGCCAGCAGCCTGACAGGGGGCGAGCAGTACTTC.

The J gene is TRBJ2-2, the V gene TRBV12-3 or TRBV12-4; D call uncertain. Trimming stripped 1 base from V and 7 bases from J, with 4 bases between. This CDR3 region has 12 residues. The CDR3 DNA reads TGTGCCAGCAGTTTAGATCTCGGGGAGCTGTTTTTT. This gives the protein CASSLDLGELFF.

There are many counts of this clonotype. The rearrangement joins TRBV7-2 to TRBJ1-1; D ambiguous. CDR1 SGHTA and CDR2 FQGNSA come from the germline V gene. CDR3 length equals 15 residues. V was pared by 3 bases and J by 1 base, with 12 bases between. CDR3 DNA: TGTGCCAGCAGCTTCGAGCGAAAGTCGAACACTGAAGCTTTCTTT. Translation gives CASSFERKSNTEAFF.

In its sample, this clonotype was seen a few times. The chain recombines TRBV12-3 or TRBV12-4 with TRBJ2-5, with D hard to call. The length of the CDR3 is 13 residues. V lost 3 bases, J lost 7 bases, and 12 bases lay in between. CDR3 sequence reads: CASSFVSVGTQYF. CDR3 bases: TGTGCCAGCAGTTTTGTCAGCGTAGGGACCCAGTACTTC.

This clonotype was counted at least ten times. The gene calls are TRBV29-1 and TRBJ2-1; D is ambiguous. Per the germline V gene, CDR1 is SQVTM and CDR2 is ANQGSEA. This CDR3 has 11 residues. V shed 4 bases and J shed 9 bases, with 10 bases lying between them. The DNA of the CDR3 is TGCAGCGTTGCCTCGCTGGGTGAGCAGTTCTTC. Protein product: CSVASLGEQFF.

This clonotype was counted only a few times. CDR3 coding DNA: TGTGCCAGCAGTATGGGCCCCTACGAGCAGTACGTC. Protein product: CASSMGPYEQYV. J is TRBJ2-7 and V is TRBV28; D call uncertain. The CDR3 spans 12 residues. V gave up 5 bases and J gave up 2 bases, with 7 bases separating them. Per germline, CDR1 MDHEN and CDR2 SYDVKM.

The J gene is TRBJ2-2, the V gene TRBV7-6; TRBD1 is a possible D gene (6 bases). This CDR3 spans 15 amino acids. The V end lost 5 bases, the J end lost 2 bases, and 12 bases lay between the germline ends. CDR1 and CDR2 (germline): SGHVS, FNYEAQ. The CDR3 nucleotides read TGTGCCAGCAGCCCACAGGGCTCCAACACCGGGGAGCTGTTTTTT. Its protein is CASSPQGSNTGELFF.

The sample holds a few counts of this clonotype. This chain joins TRBV7-3 and TRBJ1-1; 7 positions match TRBD1. From germline, CDR1 is SGHTA and CDR2 FQGTGA. V lost 5 bases and J lost 5; bases outside the gene matches: 5. The CDR3 spans 13 residues. CDR3 sequence: CASSAQGGTEAFF. CDR3 nucleotides: TGTGCCAGCAGCGCCCAGGGGGGGACTGAAGCTTTCTTT.

This clonotype came up many times. V and J are TRBV6-2 or TRBV6-3 and TRBJ1-4, with D possibly matching TRBD1 (6 bases). Germline loops: CDR1 MNHEY, CDR2 SVGEGT. There are 13 residues in the CDR3. V dropped 6 bases and J dropped 5 bases, with 10 bases sitting between them. The DNA for the CDR3 is TGTGCCAGCAGGAGGACAGCGAATGAAAAACTGTTTTTT. Its protein product is CASRRTANEKLFF.

The V and J genes are TRBV7-9 and TRBJ1-1; D is unclear. V was cut by 3 bases and J by 11 bases, with 10 bases left in between. The CDR3 is 11 amino acids. The V gene's germline CDR1 is SEHNR and CDR2 FQNEAQ (reference sequence). Here the CDR3 reads CASSFKDRAFF. The CDR3 nucleotides are TGTGCCAGCAGCTTCAAGGATCGCGCTTTCTTT.

The chain couples TRBV3-1 to TRBJ2-7; 7 positions agree with TRBD1. Germline CDR1 is LGHDT and CDR2 is YNNKEL (reference sequence). V gave up 5 bases and J gave up 3 bases; unmatched junction bases: 7. The CDR3 runs 14 residues. The CDR3 is CASSGTDQHYEQYF. For the CDR3, the DNA is TGTGCCAGCAGCGGGACAGACCAGCACTACGAGCAGTACTTC.

This chain links TRBV7-2 with TRBJ2-7; D unresolved. V lost 1 base to trimming and J lost 1 base, with 5 bases between them. From germline, CDR1 is SGHTA and CDR2 FQGNSA. The CDR3 loop spans 13 amino acids. CDR3 protein: CASSLGLSYEQYF. In DNA form, the CDR3 reads TGTGCCAGCAGCTTAGGGTTATCCTACGAGCAGTACTTC.

This clonotype occurred a few times. The chain carries TRBV5-1 and TRBJ2-2, with D maybe TRBD2 (5 bases). Trimming removed 5 bases from V and 1 base from J, with 12 bases in between. Germline loops: CDR1 SGHRS, CDR2 YFSETQ. The CDR3 loop spans 15 amino acids. The CDR3 protein is CASRVGRENTGELFF. CDR3 nucleotide sequence: TGCGCCAGCAGGGTAGGACGGGAGAACACCGGGGAGCTGTTTTTT.

Ten or more counts support this clonotype. The genes are TRBV12-3 or TRBV12-4 and TRBJ2-1, with TRBD2 matching 8 bases. The CDR3 spans 14 residues. The ends lost 2 bases at V and 8 bases at J; junction bases unmatched: 5. CDR3 amino acids: CASSLSLAGDEQFF. The CDR3 region has the DNA TGTGCCAGCAGTTTAAGTCTAGCGGGCGATGAGCAGTTCTTC.

This clonotype was seen many times. This rearrangement joins TRBV3-1 to TRBJ2-5; D remains ambiguous. Germline values: CDR1 LGHDT, CDR2 YNNKEL (reference sequence). V lost 1 base, J lost 5 bases, and 17 bases lay in between. This CDR3 has 16 residues. The CDR3 sequence is CASSQGLQGSVETQYF. The CDR3, as DNA: TGTGCCAGCAGCCAAGGCCTTCAAGGATCCGTGGAGACCCAGTACTTC.

This clonotype was recorded a few times. V and J are TRBV25-1 and TRBJ2-7; D is tentatively TRBD1 or TRBD2 (6 bases each). This CDR3 comprises 13 residues. Germline lookup yields CDR1 MGHDK and CDR2 SYGVNS. CDR3 sequence reads: CASTGAGVGEQYF. In nucleotides, the CDR3 is TGTGCTAGTACGGGGGCAGGGGTTGGTGAGCAGTACTTC.

The rearrangement links TRBV6-2 or TRBV6-3 to TRBJ2-1, with no clear D. The length of the CDR3 is 16 residues. The germline gives CDR1 MNHEY, CDR2 SVGEGT. The ends were cut back, 0 bases at V and 5 bases at J, with 14 bases in the middle. The chain's CDR3 is CASSYSPRVINNEQFF. In DNA form, the CDR3 reads TGTGCCAGCAGTTACTCCCCACGGGTGATCAACAATGAGCAGTTCTTC.

This clonotype was recorded at least ten times. The J gene is TRBJ1-6, the V gene TRBV6-5; D gene unclear. CDR3 length equals 17 residues. Germline CDR1 and CDR2: MNHEY and SVGAGI. The ends were cut back, 0 bases at V and 8 bases at J, with 17 bases in the middle. Here the CDR3 DNA reads TGTGCCAGCAGTTACTCGGCCCCCTCGACCATGGATTCACCCCTCCACTTT. Protein product: CASSYSAPSTMDSPLHF.

This chain connects TRBV29-1 to TRBJ2-1; D is undetermined. The germline CDR1 and CDR2 sequences are SQVTM and ANQGSEA. This CDR3 comprises 11 residues. The V gene lost 5 bases and the J gene lost 9 bases, with 11 bases spanning the gap. The CDR3 is CSVWGGGEQFF. CDR3 nucleotides: TGCAGCGTTTGGGGTGGTGGTGAGCAGTTCTTC.

This clonotype was seen a handful of times. J is TRBJ1-1 and V is TRBV29-1; tentatively, D is TRBD1 (6 bases). V lost 3 bases, J lost 7 bases, and 15 bases lay in between. The length of the CDR3 is 13 residues. Germline loops: CDR1 SQVTM, CDR2 ANQGSEA. The CDR3 DNA follows: TGCAGCGTTGATAAGGGGGGCGTGGGTGAAGCTTTCTTT. This encodes CSVDKGGVGEAFF.

J is TRBJ2-5 and V is TRBV7-2; D is possibly TRBD1 (6 bases). The CDR3 has 13 amino acids. Trimming removed 4 bases at V and 5 bases at J, with 11 bases between. Germline lookup yields CDR1 SGHTA and CDR2 FQGNSA. CDR3 sequence: CASSSPGEETQYF. The CDR3 DNA reads as TGTGCCAGCAGCTCCCCAGGGGAGGAGACCCAGTACTTC.

The rearrangement uses TRBV5-6 and TRBJ1-1; perhaps TRBD1 as D (5 bases). V lost 7 bases, J lost 1 base, and 14 bases lay in between. There are 14 residues in the CDR3. Per the germline V gene, CDR1 is SGHDT and CDR2 is YYEEEE. CDR3 sequence reads: CASRQTGGNTEAFF. The CDR3 nucleotides are TGTGCCAGCCGACAGACGGGAGGGAACACTGAAGCTTTCTTT.

This clonotype was detected many times. This chain uses TRBV5-1 with TRBJ2-1; the match to TRBD1 covers 9 bases. V dropped 0 bases and J dropped 4; count of bases not matched to a gene: 2. The CDR3 extends over 15 amino acids. Germline assignment: CDR1 SGHRS and CDR2 YFSETQ. The CDR3 sequence is CASSLEGQGYNEQFF. The CDR3 region has the DNA TGCGCCAGCAGCTTGGAGGGACAGGGATACAATGAGCAGTTCTTC.